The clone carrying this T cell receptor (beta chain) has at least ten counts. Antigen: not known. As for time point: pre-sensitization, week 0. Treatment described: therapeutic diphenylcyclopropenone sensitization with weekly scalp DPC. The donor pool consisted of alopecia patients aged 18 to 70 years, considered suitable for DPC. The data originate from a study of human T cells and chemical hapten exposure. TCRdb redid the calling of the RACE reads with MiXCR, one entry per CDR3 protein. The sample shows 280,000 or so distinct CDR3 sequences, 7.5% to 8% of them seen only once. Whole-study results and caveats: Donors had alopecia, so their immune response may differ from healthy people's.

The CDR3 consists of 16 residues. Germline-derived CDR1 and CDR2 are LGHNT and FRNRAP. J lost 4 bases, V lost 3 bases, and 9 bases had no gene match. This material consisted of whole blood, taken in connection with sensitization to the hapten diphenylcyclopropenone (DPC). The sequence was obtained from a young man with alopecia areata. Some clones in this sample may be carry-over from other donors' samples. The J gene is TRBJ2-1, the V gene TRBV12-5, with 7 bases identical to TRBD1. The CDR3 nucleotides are TGTGCTAGTGGTTTCATCCGGGACAGTTTATACAATGAGCAGTTCTTC. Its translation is CASGFIRDSLYNEQFF.